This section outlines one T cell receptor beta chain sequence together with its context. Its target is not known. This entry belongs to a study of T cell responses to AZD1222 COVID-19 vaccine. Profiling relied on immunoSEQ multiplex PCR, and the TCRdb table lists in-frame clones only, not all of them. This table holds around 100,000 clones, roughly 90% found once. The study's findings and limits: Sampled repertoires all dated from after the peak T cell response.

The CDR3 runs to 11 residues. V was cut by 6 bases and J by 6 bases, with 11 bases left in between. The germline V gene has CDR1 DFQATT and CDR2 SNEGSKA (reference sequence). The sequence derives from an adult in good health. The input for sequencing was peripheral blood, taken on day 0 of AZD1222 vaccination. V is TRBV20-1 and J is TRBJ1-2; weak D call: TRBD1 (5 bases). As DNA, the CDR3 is TGCAGTGCCGTGAGGGGTGATGGCTACACCTTC. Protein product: CSAVRGDGYTF.